The table lists the clone carrying this T cell receptor beta chain with a few counts. Its specificity is not known. The sample is drawn from a study of T-cell memory formation after mild COVID-19. Whole-study context: Among the donors, TCR clusters were largely specific to each donor.

Each CDR3 protein gets one entry after TCRdb re-called the 5' RACE reads with MiXCR. This table has around 450,000 distinct CDR3 sequences, 24% appearing once. General study findings and limits: Pre-infection memory carried some responding clones, suggesting that cross-reactive memory joined. The main location of contracting CD4+ clones was CM and EM, and that of contracting CD8+ clones was EMRA.

Sequencing used PBMCs or a T cell subset sorted from them (not recorded which). The receptor's source is an adult woman who had mild COVID-19 (a few samples of this study predate the infection). Cell type and time point are not known.

CDR3 coding DNA: TGTGCCAGCAGCTCACTAGCGGGGGAAACGAACACCGGGGAGCTGTTTTTT. Translation gives CASSSLAGETNTGELFF. The chain uses TRBV7-9 and TRBJ2-2; 11 bases agree with TRBD2. V dropped 4 bases and J dropped 0; count of bases not matched to a gene: 4. Germline V gives CDR1 SEHNR, CDR2 FQNEAQ (reference sequence). The CDR3 sequence is 17 residues long. Based on the CDR3 plus reference TRBV7-9 and TRBJ2-2, the full variable domain is DTGVSQNPRHKITKRGQNVTFRCDPISEHNRLYWYRQTLGQGPEFLTYFQNEAQLEKSRLLSDRFSAERPKGSFSTLEIQRTEQGDSAMYLCASSSLAGETNTGELFFGEGSRLTVL.